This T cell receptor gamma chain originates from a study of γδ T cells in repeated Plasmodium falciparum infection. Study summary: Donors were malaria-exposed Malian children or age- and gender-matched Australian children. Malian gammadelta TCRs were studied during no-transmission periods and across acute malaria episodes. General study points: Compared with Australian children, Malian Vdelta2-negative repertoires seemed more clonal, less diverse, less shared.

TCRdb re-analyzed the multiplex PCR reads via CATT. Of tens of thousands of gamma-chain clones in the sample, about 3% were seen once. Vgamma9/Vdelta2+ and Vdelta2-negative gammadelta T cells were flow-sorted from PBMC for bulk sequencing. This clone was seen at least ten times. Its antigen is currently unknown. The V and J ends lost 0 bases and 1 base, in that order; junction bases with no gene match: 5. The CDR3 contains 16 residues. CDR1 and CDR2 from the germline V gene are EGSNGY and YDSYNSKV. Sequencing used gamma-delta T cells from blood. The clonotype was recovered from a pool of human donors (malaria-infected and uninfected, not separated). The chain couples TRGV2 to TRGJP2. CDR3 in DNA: TGTGCCACCTGGGACGGGCCATGTAGTAGTGATTGGATCAAGACGTTT. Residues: CATWDGPCSSDWIKTF.